This T cell receptor beta chain was identified in a study of identical twins. Overall study results and limits: Whereas memory repertoires showed no such difference, abundant cord blood beta clonotypes carried fewer insertions. There was an excess of low generation probability in the out-of-frame alpha sequences that twins shared.

Points on this clonotype: What it binds is not known. An end of the junction does not agree with germline; a read error may underlie this.

Germline CDR1 reads MNHEY; CDR2 reads SVGEGT. The CDR3 sequence is 17 residues long. TCRdb called the 5' RACE reads again in MiXCR, with one record for every CDR3 protein. The table lists roughly 200,000 distinct CDR3 sequences, 7.5% of them singletons. The same sample was also used in a study of yellow fever vaccine responses in identical twins.

The clonotype originates from a woman between 18 and 29 years old in good health. The gene calls are TRBV6-2 or TRBV6-3 and TRBJ1-1; TRBD1 matches at 7 bases. The source material was memory (CD45RO+) T cells sorted from blood. The DNA of the CDR3 is TGTGCCAGCAGCTACAACCTACGAGGGGGCCTGAACACTGAAGCTTCCTTT. It codes for CASSYNLRGGLNTEASF.